The next 14 T cell receptor beta chains were all read from a single sample in a study of cytomegalovirus exposure and HLA in healthy donors. The PCR ran on 60 Vbeta and 13 Jbeta primers. Using immunoSEQ multiplex PCR, the repertoire was profiled, and TCRdb retains in-frame clones only, with some absent. The repertoire shows about 110,000 clones; the top ten hold roughly 3.7%. Specimen: PBMCs. The receptor set was obtained from a man aged 25-45 years in good health and CMV-seronegative.

The chain has TRBV30 and TRBJ2-6; TRBD1 is a possible D gene (6 bases). The CDR3 totals 14 residues. Germline CDR1 and CDR2: GTSNPN and SVGIG (reference sequence). V lost 7 bases, J lost 0 bases, and 10 bases lay in between. CDR3 loop: CAFTRGSGANVLTF. CDR3 coding DNA: TGTGCCTTCACCAGGGGCTCTGGGGCCAACGTCCTGACTTTC.

The chain couples TRBV4-1 to TRBJ1-2, with D unresolved. CDR1 is MGHRA, CDR2 YSYEKL, per germline. The CDR3 is 13 amino acids. Trimming removed 1 base from V and 3 bases from J, with 6 bases in between. CDR3 region: CASSQAGHYGYTF. The CDR3 DNA is TGCGCCAGCAGCCAAGCCGGTCACTATGGCTACACCTTC.

The rearrangement joins TRBV14 to TRBJ2-3; D gene unclear. V was pared by 1 base and J by 8 bases, with 10 bases between. From germline, CDR1 is SGHDN and CDR2 FVKESK. This CDR3 is built from 13 residues. CDR3: CASSQGPPVTQYF. The CDR3 nucleotides read TGTGCCAGCAGCCAAGGCCCACCGGTTACGCAGTATTTT. The whole variable domain, filled in from reference TRBV14 and TRBJ2-3, reads EAGVTQFPSHSVIEKGQTVTLRCDPISGHDNLYWYRRVMGKEIKFLLHFVKESKQDESGMPNNRFLAERTGGTYSTLKVQPAELEDSGVYFCASSQGPPVTQYFGPGTRLTVL.

The chain employs TRBV6-4 and TRBJ2-1, with D uncertain. The length of the CDR3 is 15 residues. Trimming removed 0 bases from V and 0 bases from J, with 6 bases in between. Germline V gene lookup returns CDR1 MRHNA and CDR2 SNTAGT. The CDR3 DNA reads as TGTGCCAGCAGTGACTCCCCTAGCTCCTACAATGAGCAGTTCTTC. Its protein is CASSDSPSSYNEQFF.

The rearrangement links TRBV9 to TRBJ2-5; 15 nucleotides agree with TRBD2. Trimming at V came to 3 bases and at J to 4 bases, leaving 10 bases not matched to a gene. Germline CDR1 SGDLS, CDR2 YYNGEE. This CDR3 is built from 18 residues. The CDR3 here is CASSAPALGLAGGETQYF. The CDR3 coding sequence is TGTGCCAGCAGCGCCCCCGCACTGGGACTAGCGGGGGGAGAGACCCAGTACTTC.

The CDR3 DNA reads as TGTGCCAGCAGCACCCTGCGGGCAGATACGCAGTATTTT. This encodes CASSTLRADTQYF. The J gene is TRBJ2-3, the V gene TRBV5-6; a possible D gene is TRBD2 (5 bases). CDR3 length equals 13 residues. Trimming removed 4 bases from V and 4 bases from J, with 10 bases in between. Germline V gives CDR1 SGHDT, CDR2 YYEEEE.

This chain joins TRBV5-5 and TRBJ1-1; unclear D gene. The CDR3 sequence is 16 residues long. Trimming removed 3 bases at V and 4 bases at J, with 19 bases between. Germline CDR1 and CDR2: SGHKS and YYEKEE (reference sequence). As DNA, the CDR3 is TGTGCCAGCAGCTGGGCCCCTATAAAGGAAGGCACTGAAGCTTTCTTT. Translating gives CASSWAPIKEGTEAFF.

The rearrangement links TRBV9 to TRBJ2-3; TRBD1 might be the D (6 bases). Germline V gene lookup returns CDR1 SGDLS and CDR2 YYNGEE. The CDR3 has 12 amino acids. V was clipped by 3 bases and J by 5 bases, with 7 bases between them. As DNA, the CDR3 is TGTGCCAGCAGCGAGGGGGTAGATACGCAGTATTTT. Amino acids: CASSEGVDTQYF.

The genes are TRBV11-3 and TRBJ2-1; D is possibly TRBD2 (7 bases). Per the germline V gene, CDR1 is SGHNT and CDR2 is YENEEA. The germline V and J ends were trimmed by 3 bases and 2 bases, with 11 bases remaining between them. The CDR3 runs to 15 residues. CDR3 coding DNA: TGTGCCAGCAGCTTTGGGGGGGCGGCCTACAATGAGCAGTTCTTC. Translation gives CASSFGGAAYNEQFF.

V is TRBV27 and J is TRBJ2-7; 13 nucleotides agree with TRBD2. The germline CDR1 and CDR2 sequences are MNHEY and SMNVEV (reference sequence). The CDR3 runs 16 residues. Trimming removed 4 bases from V and 5 bases from J; junction bases left unmatched: 8. The CDR3 loop reads CASSSRRLAGGHEQYF. The CDR3 DNA is TGTGCCAGCAGTTCGAGACGACTAGCGGGGGGTCACGAGCAGTACTTC.

The chain is built from TRBV5-8 and TRBJ2-7; maybe TRBD1 (5 bases). The ends were cut back, 4 bases at V and 2 bases at J, with 10 bases in the middle. This CDR3 contains 13 residues. Germline CDR1 is SGHTS and CDR2 is YDEGEE. The CDR3 is CASSPQGPYEQYF. CDR3 DNA sequence: TGTGCCAGCAGCCCCCAGGGCCCCTACGAGCAGTACTTC.

The chain recombines TRBV9 with TRBJ2-3; TRBD1 agrees at 9 bases. Germline assignment: CDR1 SGDLS and CDR2 YYNGEE. The trim removed 0 bases at V and 8 bases at J, leaving 13 bases unmatched. CDR3 length equals 17 residues. The CDR3: CASSVGAGQGAIGTQYF. Here the CDR3 DNA reads TGTGCCAGCAGCGTAGGGGCGGGACAGGGTGCAATTGGTACGCAGTATTTT.

This chain uses TRBV2 with TRBJ2-7; D call uncertain. From germline, CDR1 is SNHLY and CDR2 FYNNEI. V lost 2 bases and J lost 0, with 11 bases in between. This CDR3 comprises 15 residues. CDR3 sequence reads: CASSETQTSSYEQYF. As DNA, the CDR3 is TGTGCCAGCAGTGAAACACAGACCAGCTCCTACGAGCAGTACTTC.

The rearrangement links TRBV6-5 to TRBJ2-2, with 7 positions matching TRBD1. The CDR3 has 15 amino acids. Unmatched junction bases numbered 4, after V lost 0 bases and J lost 6 bases. Germline V lookup: CDR1 MNHEY, CDR2 SVGAGI. This chain's CDR3 is CASSYSTGWPGELFF. For the CDR3, the DNA is TGTGCCAGCAGTTACTCGACAGGGTGGCCCGGGGAGCTGTTTTTT.